The 27 T cell receptor beta chains reported below all come from one sample, sequenced in a study of blood T cell repertoires in COVID-19. Produced via immunoSEQ multiplex PCR; TCRdb's table is partial and in-frame only. The sample lists some 200,000 clones, around 85% occurring once. Source material: peripheral blood. These receptors were taken from a woman in her fifties or sixties with acute or convalescent COVID-19.

The rearrangement links TRBV5-4 to TRBJ2-4, with 8 nucleotides matching TRBD1. The CDR3 loop spans 16 amino acids. CDR1 and CDR2 from the germline V gene are SGHNT and YYREEE (reference sequence). The V segment lost 0 bases and the J segment 4 bases; nucleotides outside the gene matches: 6. The CDR3 protein is CASSLGQGAGKNIQYF. Written as DNA, the CDR3 is TGTGCCAGCAGCTTGGGCCAGGGGGCGGGAAAAAACATTCAGTACTTC.

V usage is TRBV28 and J usage is TRBJ1-2; D gene uncertain. The CDR3 has 13 amino acids. Germline V gene lookup returns CDR1 MDHEN and CDR2 SYDVKM. The V end lost 4 bases, the J end lost 1 base, and 7 bases lay between the germline ends. CDR3 in amino acids: CASSYAYNYGYTF. In DNA form, the CDR3 reads TGTGCCAGCAGTTATGCGTATAACTATGGCTACACCTTC.

The chain couples TRBV6-2 or TRBV6-3 to TRBJ1-5; D is possibly TRBD1 (6 bases). Trimming took 2 bases from V and 10 from J, leaving 15 bases between them. The CDR3 has 14 residues. CDR1 is MNHEY, CDR2 SVGEGT, per germline. The CDR3 nucleotides read TGTGCCAGCAGTTACCCAGCGCCGGGGGGCCCCCAGCATTTT. Translating it yields CASSYPAPGGPQHF.

This chain links TRBV4-2 with TRBJ2-3; D gene ambiguous. V lost 0 bases and J 2 bases, leaving 12 bases between the germline ends. This CDR3 has 16 residues. The germline CDR1 and CDR2 sequences are LGHNA and YNFKEQ. DNA for the CDR3: TGTGCCAGCAGCCAAGAACCGGTCCTATACACAGATACGCAGTATTTT. Protein sequence: CASSQEPVLYTDTQYF.

The rearrangement joins TRBV11-3 to TRBJ2-4; maybe TRBD2 (6 bases). The CDR3 has 16 amino acids. With 2 bases removed from V and 4 bases from J, the gap between germline ends came to 15 bases. Germline CDR1 reads SGHNT; CDR2 reads YENEEA. Written as DNA, the CDR3 is TGTGCCAGCAGCTTAATAGCGGAGCGACATAAAAACATTCAGTACTTC. Translation gives CASSLIAERHKNIQYF.

V usage is TRBV29-1 and J usage is TRBJ2-2, with D maybe TRBD1 (6 bases). From germline, CDR1 is SQVTM and CDR2 ANQGSEA. This CDR3 spans 18 amino acids. The V end was cut by 4 bases, the J end by 5 bases, with 26 bases between. CDR3 DNA sequence: TGCAGCGTTGGAGGAAGACAGGATGACCCGGGACGAACCGGGGAGCTGTTTTTT. Protein: CSVGGRQDDPGRTGELFF.

This chain links TRBV5-1 with TRBJ1-3; 7 nucleotides agree with TRBD1. Germline V CDR1 and CDR2: SGHRS, YFSETQ. With 2 bases clipped from V and 2 bases from J, the junction kept 10 bases outside the gene matches. The CDR3 has 17 amino acids. The CDR3 DNA sequence: TGCGCCAGCAGCTTTGGGGCTCGGGACAGAACTGGAAACACCATATATTTT. It specifies CASSFGARDRTGNTIYF.

The V call is TRBV7-6, the J call TRBJ2-2; D gene uncertain. This CDR3 has 16 amino acids. V lost 5 bases and J 6 bases, leaving 19 bases between the germline ends. Germline values: CDR1 SGHVS, CDR2 FNYEAQ. Here the CDR3 reads CASSILCLVGPGELFF. The CDR3 coding sequence is TGTGCCAGCAGCATCCTCTGCCTGGTTGGCCCCGGGGAGCTGTTTTTT.

The V gene is TRBV9, the J gene TRBJ1-1; 7 bases are a match to TRBD1. V shed 1 base and J 0 bases; nucleotides not matched to a gene: 3. The CDR3 sequence is 15 residues long. Germline-derived CDR1 and CDR2 are SGDLS and YYNGEE. The chain's CDR3 is CASSVQGQMNTEAFF. CDR3 nucleotides: TGTGCCAGCAGCGTACAGGGACAGATGAACACTGAAGCTTTCTTT.

The table lists this clone with a few counts. The chain joins TRBV27 to TRBJ1-2; TRBD1 matches at 10 bases. This CDR3 region has 15 residues. The germline CDR1 and CDR2 sequences are MNHEY and SMNVEV (reference sequence). Trimming cost V 5 bases and J 4 bases; bases outside gene matches: 7. The CDR3 coding sequence is TGTGCCAGCAGTACCAGACAGGGGGCGAGCTATGGCTACACCTTC. Translation: CASSTRQGASYGYTF.

This chain connects TRBV3-1 (or the pseudogene TRBV3-2) to TRBJ2-3, with 13 bases aligning to TRBD2. The germline V gene has CDR1 LGHDT and CDR2 YNNKEL (reference sequence). The CDR3 length is 16 residues. Unmatched junction bases numbered 5, after V lost 4 bases and J lost 4 bases. CDR3 coding DNA: TGTGCCAGCAGCCCTTGGACTAGCGGGAGCTCAGATACGCAGTATTTT. It is translated as CASSPWTSGSSDTQYF.

The chain is built from TRBV18 and TRBJ2-2; the D gene is possibly TRBD1 (6 bases). Per the germline V gene, CDR1 is KGHSH and CDR2 is LQKENI. The CDR3 runs 15 residues. V shed 6 bases and J shed 0 bases, with 11 bases lying between them. CDR3 nucleotide sequence: TGTGCCAGCTCGGACAGAATTTCGAACACCGGGGAGCTGTTTTTT. It codes for CASSDRISNTGELFF.

The genes are TRBV6-1 and TRBJ2-7; 8 nucleotides line up with TRBD1. Germline V gene sequence: CDR1 MNHNS, CDR2 SASEGT. V lost 3 bases, J lost 7 bases, and 8 bases stayed unmatched. This CDR3 spans 14 amino acids. For the CDR3, the DNA is TGTGCCAGCAGTGATATAAACAGGGGGATGGAGCAGTACGTC. Protein product: CASSDINRGMEQYV.

The rearrangement joins TRBV11-2 to TRBJ2-3, with TRBD2 identical over 8 bases. The CDR3 length is 15 residues. Per germline, CDR1 SGHAT and CDR2 FQNNGV. V shed 1 base and J 4 bases; nucleotides not matched to a gene: 4. The CDR3 spells CASSLVGRASDTQYF. CDR3 coding DNA: TGTGCCAGCAGCTTAGTCGGGAGGGCCTCAGATACGCAGTATTTT.

The chain uses TRBV7-9 and TRBJ1-2, with D possibly being TRBD1 (6 bases). V dropped 5 bases and J dropped 10 bases, with 20 bases sitting between them. This CDR3 comprises 14 residues. In germline, CDR1 is SEHNR, CDR2 FQNEAQ (reference sequence). The CDR3 DNA reads TGTGCCAGCAGCGCCGAAGGGGGAGACCGGGACTACACCTTC. Translation: CASSAEGGDRDYTF.

CDR3 sequence: CASSVRPQGGATTGELFF. DNA of the CDR3: TGTGCCAGCAGCGTAAGGCCCCAGGGGGGAGCAACCACCGGGGAGCTGTTTTTT. The genes are TRBV9 and TRBJ2-2; D is possibly TRBD1 (7 bases). CDR1 is SGDLS and CDR2 is YYNGEE in the germline V gene. The V gene lost 1 base and the J gene lost 4 bases, with 20 bases spanning the gap. The CDR3 runs to 18 residues.

This clone was counted a few times. V gene TRBV10-3 combines with J gene TRBJ1-3; the match to TRBD1 covers 11 bases. The CDR3 covers 16 residues. CDR1 and CDR2 (germline): ENHRY, SYGVKD. The J segment lost 2 bases and the V segment lost 3 bases, leaving 3 bases of the junction unmatched. The DNA for the CDR3 is TGTGCCATCAGTGACGGACAGGGGGCGACTGGAAACACCATATATTTT. Translation: CAISDGQGATGNTIYF.

V usage is TRBV28 and J usage is TRBJ1-1; 7 nucleotides line up with TRBD1. V trimming: 6 bases; J trimming: 5 bases; junction bases outside the gene matches: 12. This CDR3 has 15 amino acids. CDR1 and CDR2 from the germline V gene are MDHEN and SYDVKM. The CDR3 DNA sequence: TGTGCCAGCAGCTTCGAAGGGGGCCTCGGGACTGAAGCTTTCTTT. This codes for CASSFEGGLGTEAFF.

The V call is TRBV4-2, the J call TRBJ1-2; 9 bases line up with TRBD1. The germline V gene has CDR1 LGHNA and CDR2 YNFKEQ. This CDR3 has 14 residues. V lost 3 bases, J lost 4 bases, and 3 bases stayed unmatched. CDR3 loop: CASSQDRGVYGYTF. CDR3 in DNA: TGTGCCAGCAGCCAGGACAGGGGTGTCTATGGCTACACCTTC.

J is TRBJ1-3 and V is TRBV3-1 (or the pseudogene TRBV3-2); maybe TRBD1 (5 bases). Trimming shortened V by 4 bases and J by 0 bases, and 16 bases separated the two germline ends. Germline-derived CDR1 and CDR2 are LGHDT and YNNKEL (reference sequence). The CDR3 spans 17 residues. The CDR3 nucleotides are TGTGCCAGCAGCCGGGCAGGACAACCGGGCTCTGGAAACACCATATATTTT. Translating gives CASSRAGQPGSGNTIYF.

This chain joins TRBV14 and TRBJ2-3; TRBD1 agrees at 9 bases. This CDR3 has 17 amino acids. Germline CDR1 SGHDN, CDR2 FVKESK. Trimming took 10 bases from V and 4 from J; bases not matched to a gene: 18. The CDR3 DNA reads as TGTGCCAAAATAGACGGGACAGGGTTTGTTAGGGCAGATACGCAGTATTTT. It is translated as CAKIDGTGFVRADTQYF.

CDR3 DNA: TGCGCCAGCAGCTGGACAGGGGACACAGATACGCAGTATTTT. It specifies CASSWTGDTDTQYF. The rearrangement links TRBV5-1 to TRBJ2-3; TRBD1 agrees at 9 bases. In germline, CDR1 is SGHRS, CDR2 YFSETQ. J was trimmed by 2 bases and V by 3 bases; bases with no gene match: 1. CDR3 size: 14 residues.

The rearrangement uses TRBV30 and TRBJ2-2, with D possibly being TRBD2 (5 bases). There are 13 residues in the CDR3. Germline CDR1 is GTSNPN and CDR2 is SVGIG (reference sequence). The DNA of the CDR3 is TGTGCTAGGACTGAAGCGAACACCGGGGAGCTGTTTTTT. It codes for CARTEANTGELFF.

The CDR3 region is CASSLNPQGYEQYF. The CDR3 bases are TGTGCCAGCAGCTTAAATCCCCAGGGCTACGAGCAGTACTTC. The rearrangement uses TRBV7-8 and TRBJ2-7, with a tentative D call TRBD1 (5 bases). The V and J ends lost 2 bases and 3 bases respectively, with 11 bases between them. CDR3 length: 14 residues. CDR1 SGHVS and CDR2 FQNEAQ come from the germline V gene.

V gene TRBV18 combines with J gene TRBJ2-1, with 7 positions matching TRBD2. The CDR3 is 14 amino acids. Trimming at V came to 5 bases and at J to 7 bases, leaving 8 bases not matched to a gene. Germline CDR1 is KGHSH and CDR2 is LQKENI. CDR3 amino acids: CASSIGLDRNEQFF. CDR3 DNA: TGTGCCAGCTCAATCGGACTAGATCGGAATGAGCAGTTCTTC.

This clone has just a few counts. The J gene is TRBJ2-3, the V gene TRBV11-3; D gene uncertain. Trimming took 3 bases from V and 6 from J, leaving 4 bases between them. CDR3 length: 11 amino acids. From germline, CDR1 is SGHNT and CDR2 YENEEA. The CDR3 reads CASSFRDTQYF. CDR3 nucleotides: TGTGCCAGCAGCTTCAGGGATACGCAGTATTTT. Filled out from reference TRBV11-3 and TRBJ2-3, the complete variable domain reads EAGVVQSPRYKIIEKKQPVAFWCNPISGHNTLYWYLQNLGQGPELLIRYENEEAVDDSQLPKDRFSAERLKGVDSTLKIQPAELGDSAVYLCASSFRDTQYFGPGTRLTVL.

Only a few counts were recorded for this clone. This chain connects TRBV27 to TRBJ1-5, with D unclear. The V end lost 0 bases, the J end lost 6 bases, and 9 bases lay between the germline ends. In germline, CDR1 is MNHEY, CDR2 SMNVEV (reference sequence). The CDR3 length is 14 residues. The CDR3 protein is CASSLSLPGQPQHF. The CDR3 DNA sequence: TGTGCCAGCAGTTTATCTTTGCCCGGTCAGCCCCAGCATTTT.